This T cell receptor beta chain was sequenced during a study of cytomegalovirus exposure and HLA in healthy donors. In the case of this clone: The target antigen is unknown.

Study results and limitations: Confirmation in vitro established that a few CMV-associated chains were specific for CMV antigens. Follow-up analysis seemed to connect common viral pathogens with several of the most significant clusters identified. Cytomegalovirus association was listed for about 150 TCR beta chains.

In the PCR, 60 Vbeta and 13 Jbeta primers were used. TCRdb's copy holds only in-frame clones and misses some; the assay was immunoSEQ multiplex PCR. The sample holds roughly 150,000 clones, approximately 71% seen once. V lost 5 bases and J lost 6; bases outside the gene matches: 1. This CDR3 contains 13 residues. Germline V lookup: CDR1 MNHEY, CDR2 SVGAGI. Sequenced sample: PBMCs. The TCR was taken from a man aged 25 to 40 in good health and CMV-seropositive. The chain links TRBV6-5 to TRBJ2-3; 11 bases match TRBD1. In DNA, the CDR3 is TGTGCCAGCAGTCGGGACAGGGGGGATACGCAGTATTTT. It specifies CASSRDRGDTQYF.